Listed here are 9 T cell receptor beta chains from one sample, sequenced in a study of cytomegalovirus exposure and HLA in healthy donors. Produced via immunoSEQ multiplex PCR; TCRdb's table is partial and in-frame only. The repertoire holds 250,000 to 400,000 clones, with around 90% as singletons. The sample was PBMCs. Receptors originate from a man in his thirties or forties in good health and CMV-seronegative.

The count of this clone is one. The chain joins TRBV18 to TRBJ2-2, with 10 positions matching TRBD1. CDR1 KGHSH and CDR2 LQKENI come from the germline V gene. The CDR3 has 18 amino acids. V was clipped by 3 bases and J by 4 bases; unmatched bases: 11. The CDR3 DNA reads TGTGCCAGCTCACCCTACGATTATAGGACAGGGGGCACCGGGGAGCTGTTTTTT. Translation: CASSPYDYRTGGTGELFF.

The J gene is TRBJ2-7, the V gene TRBV4-3, with a weak D call TRBD2 (5 bases). Trimming removed 1 base at V and 7 bases at J, with 11 bases between. Germline lookup yields CDR1 LGHNA and CDR2 YSLEER. This CDR3 has 13 residues. DNA of the CDR3: TGCGCCAGCAGCCAAGTGATGGCGGGTGAGCAGTACTTC. Residues: CASSQVMAGEQYF.

The chain has TRBV12-5 and TRBJ2-5; TRBD2 is a possible D gene (6 bases). Germline CDR1 and CDR2: LGHNT and FRNRAP. Trimming took off 7 bases at V and 4 bases at J, with 19 bases between the two ends. This CDR3 has 15 amino acids. This CDR3 reads CASALSGTMGETQYF. Here the CDR3 DNA reads TGTGCTAGTGCCCTTAGCGGAACGATGGGAGAGACCCAGTACTTC.

The J gene is TRBJ1-5, the V gene TRBV7-9, with 7 positions matching TRBD1. Germline V lookup: CDR1 SEHNR, CDR2 FQNEAQ (reference sequence). V trimming: 5 bases; J trimming: 4 bases; junction bases outside the gene matches: 14. The CDR3 consists of 17 residues. The CDR3 nucleotides are TGTGCCAGCAGCCTTGGACAGGAGGACCCTTTGAATCAGCCCCAGCATTTT. Translating it yields CASSLGQEDPLNQPQHF.

This chain joins TRBV7-9 and TRBJ1-6, with D possibly matching TRBD1 (6 bases). V was trimmed by 4 bases and J by 4 bases, leaving 11 bases between them. Germline assignment: CDR1 SEHNR and CDR2 FQNEAQ (reference sequence). The CDR3 runs 15 residues. This chain's CDR3 is CASSSGDGYNSPLHF. The CDR3 region has the DNA TGTGCCAGCAGCTCAGGGGACGGGTATAATTCACCCCTCCACTTT.

This CDR3 reads CASSLAGLGETQYF. CDR3 sequence (DNA): TGTGCCAGCAGCTTAGCGGGGCTGGGAGAGACCCAGTACTTC. The V call is TRBV7-2, the J call TRBJ2-5, with D possibly TRBD1 on 5 matching bases. Germline lookup yields CDR1 SGHTA and CDR2 FQGNSA. With 0 bases removed from V and 4 bases from J, the gap between germline ends came to 9 bases. The length of the CDR3 is 14 residues.

The chain is built from TRBV5-1 and TRBJ1-5; maybe TRBD1 (6 bases). V lost 4 bases and J lost 3, with 14 bases in between. The CDR3 is 15 residues long. Germline V gene lookup returns CDR1 SGHRS and CDR2 YFSETQ. The CDR3 sequence: CASSPQGVNNQPQHF. The CDR3 region has the DNA TGCGCCAGCAGCCCACAGGGAGTTAACAATCAGCCCCAGCATTTT.

On this clone: Within the sample, other DNA sequences also encode this same CDR3. This sequence joins TRBV5-4 and TRBJ1-1; D is unresolved. There are 13 residues in the CDR3. The ends were cut back, 1 base at V and 1 base at J, with 5 bases in the middle. Germline lookup yields CDR1 SGHNT and CDR2 YYREEE (reference sequence). CDR3 coding DNA: TGTGCCAGCAGCTTGCGGGGGAACACTGAAGCTTTCTTT. Amino acids: CASSLRGNTEAFF.

This sequence joins TRBV6-5 and TRBJ2-3; D call uncertain. Germline CDR1 and CDR2: MNHEY and SVGAGI. The CDR3 extends over 11 amino acids. The V end was cut by 6 bases, the J end by 5 bases, with 6 bases between. CDR3 DNA: TGTGCCAGCAGCTTCGGAGATACGCAGTATTTT. Amino acids: CASSFGDTQYF.